Shown below are 11 T cell receptor beta chains from a single sample sequenced in a study of control samples from healthy donors and cancer patients. The repertoire was sequenced with immunoSEQ multiplex PCR; TCRdb's copy has only in-frame clones and lacks some. The table lists about 92,000 clones, more than 75% of them singletons, with around 9.1% in the top ten. Sequenced material: blood. Receptors originate from a woman in her sixties in good health.

This clone turned up a few times. The chain employs TRBV3-1 (or the pseudogene TRBV3-2) and TRBJ2-1, with a tentative D call TRBD2 (6 bases). This CDR3 spans 15 amino acids. Trimming pared 5 bases from V and 6 bases from J, leaving 17 bases between. Germline V lookup: CDR1 LGHDT, CDR2 YNNKEL (reference sequence). CDR3 sequence: CASSAKGLGSNEQFF. The CDR3 coding sequence is TGTGCCAGCAGCGCCAAGGGACTGGGGAGCAATGAGCAGTTCTTC.

V gene TRBV6-6 combines with J gene TRBJ1-6, with 7 positions matching TRBD1. J was trimmed by 10 bases and V by 2 bases; bases with no gene match: 8. The germline gives CDR1 MNHNY, CDR2 SVGAGI (reference sequence). CDR3 size: 15 residues. CDR3 residues: CASSYTTGNGSPLHF. CDR3 DNA sequence: TGTGCCAGCAGTTACACGACAGGGAATGGATCACCCCTCCACTTT.

The chain joins TRBV7-8 to TRBJ2-7, with TRBD2 identical over 11 bases. Germline loops: CDR1 SGHVS, CDR2 FQNEAQ. V dropped 4 bases and J dropped 4; count of bases not matched to a gene: 9. The CDR3 is made up of 16 amino acids. The CDR3 protein is CASSSEVGTSGYEQYF. In DNA form, the CDR3 reads TGTGCCAGCAGCTCGGAGGTCGGGACTAGCGGATACGAGCAGTACTTC. Full variable domain (remainder filled in from reference TRBV7-8 and TRBJ2-7): GAGVSQSPRYKVAKRGQDVALRCDPISGHVSLFWYQQALGQGPEFLTYFQNEAQLDKSGLPSDRFFAERPEGSVSTLKIQRTQQEDSAVYLCASSSEVGTSGYEQYFGPGTRLTVT.

This clone was observed once. The CDR3 DNA follows: TGTGCCAGCAGCTCGACAGGGCTGGACTACACCTTC. This sequence encodes CASSSTGLDYTF. The V gene is TRBV7-9, the J gene TRBJ1-2; 7 bases are a match to TRBD1. The germline V gene has CDR1 SEHNR and CDR2 FQNEAQ (reference sequence). The CDR3 loop spans 12 amino acids. The V and J ends lost 4 bases and 10 bases, in that order; junction bases with no gene match: 6.

The chain carries TRBV5-4 and TRBJ2-7, with D maybe TRBD1 (7 bases). The germline CDR1 and CDR2 sequences are SGHNT and YYREEE (reference sequence). V was shortened by 3 bases and J by 2 bases, with 15 bases between the two germline ends. This CDR3 is built from 15 residues. The CDR3 sequence: CASSSNQGEAYEQYF. The CDR3 nucleotides are TGTGCCAGCAGCTCCAACCAGGGGGAGGCCTACGAGCAGTACTTC.

The J gene is TRBJ2-5, the V gene TRBV6-5; TRBD2 agrees at 9 bases. Per germline, CDR1 MNHEY and CDR2 SVGAGI. This CDR3 has 14 amino acids. Trimming took 8 bases from V and 5 from J; bases not matched to a gene: 9. The CDR3 loop reads CASSEREARETQYF. CDR3 bases: TGTGCCAGCTCGGAGCGGGAGGCCCGGGAGACCCAGTACTTC.

This chain links TRBV5-1 with TRBJ2-5; 8 bases match TRBD2. The CDR3 spans 15 residues. J gave up 2 bases and V 4 bases, and 7 bases lay outside the gene matches. Per the germline V gene, CDR1 is SGHRS and CDR2 is YFSETQ. The CDR3 is CASSRGKREQETQYF. As DNA, the CDR3 is TGCGCCAGCAGCCGGGGGAAGCGGGAGCAAGAGACCCAGTACTTC.

V is TRBV7-9 and J is TRBJ1-2; D unclear. This CDR3 is 12 amino acids long. With 3 bases removed from V and 2 bases from J, the gap between germline ends came to 4 bases. The V gene's germline CDR1 is SEHNR and CDR2 FQNEAQ (reference sequence). The CDR3 region has the DNA TGTGCCAGCAGCTTTGACAACTATGGCTACACCTTC. This translates into CASSFDNYGYTF.

J is TRBJ2-7 and V is TRBV6-6; D not resolved. This CDR3 spans 15 amino acids. Germline V gene sequence: CDR1 MNHNY, CDR2 SVGAGI (reference sequence). The V gene lost 2 bases and the J gene lost 3 bases, with 14 bases spanning the gap. CDR3 residues: CASSYRVPPVYEQYF. The CDR3 DNA follows: TGTGCCAGCAGTTACCGGGTTCCCCCTGTCTACGAGCAGTACTTC.

The chain joins TRBV10-1 to TRBJ1-4; no reliable D call. CDR1 WNHNN and CDR2 SYGVQD come from the germline V gene (reference sequence). Deletions cut 6 bases from V and 0 bases from J, with 5 bases between. This CDR3 contains 13 residues. The CDR3 reads CASSRTTNEKLFF. DNA for the CDR3: TGCGCCAGCAGCAGGACAACTAATGAAAAACTGTTTTTT.

The rearrangement uses TRBV5-1 and TRBJ2-7; maybe TRBD1 (5 bases). Germline V gene sequence: CDR1 SGHRS, CDR2 YFSETQ. The CDR3 extends over 15 amino acids. The V gene lost 7 bases and the J gene lost 0 bases, with 17 bases spanning the gap. Here the CDR3 DNA reads TGCGCCAGCTTCCGATCGGTGACAGACTCCTACGAGCAGTACTTC. It is translated as CASFRSVTDSYEQYF.